These 20 T cell receptor beta chains were sequenced from one sample in a study of blood T cell repertoires in COVID-19. Measured with immunoSEQ multiplex PCR; TCRdb has only the in-frame clones, and not every one. This repertoire shows about 340,000 clones, over 70% found once; its top ten account for approximately 3.1%. Sequences were obtained from peripheral blood. These receptors all stem from a man aged 25-45 years with active or convalescent COVID-19.

The gene calls are TRBV4-1 and TRBJ2-3, with 7 positions matching TRBD2. V shed 1 base and J 3 bases; nucleotides not matched to a gene: 1. CDR1 MGHRA and CDR2 YSYEKL come from the germline V gene. The CDR3 runs 14 residues. The chain's CDR3 is CASSQVGGTDTQYF. CDR3 DNA sequence: TGCGCCAGCAGCCAAGTGGGGGGGACAGATACGCAGTATTTT.

The genes are TRBV4-3 and TRBJ2-3, with 7 positions matching TRBD1. Per the germline V gene, CDR1 is LGHNA and CDR2 is YSLEER. The CDR3 contains 14 residues. The ends lost 4 bases at V and 4 bases at J; junction bases unmatched: 5. CDR3 bases: TGCGCCAGCAGCCCTGACAGGGCGGCAGATACGCAGTATTTT. This gives the protein CASSPDRAADTQYF.

This chain links TRBV15 with TRBJ1-2, with D possibly being TRBD1 (5 bases). Germline values: CDR1 LNHNV, CDR2 YYDKDF (reference sequence). The CDR3 is made up of 15 amino acids. The germline V and J ends were trimmed by 3 bases and 1 base, with 12 bases remaining between them. The CDR3 DNA follows: TGTGCCACCAGCAGCAGGGCGCAGGGTAACTATGGCTACACCTTC. Residues: CATSSRAQGNYGYTF.

As concerns this clone: Other DNA sequences of this sample code for an identical CDR3. This chain uses TRBV28 with TRBJ2-7, with unresolved D. The germline V and J ends were trimmed by 3 bases and 0 bases, with 3 bases remaining between them. The CDR3 contains 12 residues. Germline loops: CDR1 MDHEN, CDR2 SYDVKM. The CDR3 DNA is TGTGCCAGCAGTTTTAGCTCCTACGAGCAGTACTTC. Encoded protein: CASSFSSYEQYF.

The V call is TRBV29-1, the J call TRBJ2-7, with 9 nucleotides matching TRBD1. CDR1 SQVTM and CDR2 ANQGSEA come from the germline V gene. The CDR3 totals 15 residues. V was clipped by 1 base and J by 5 bases; unmatched bases: 9. The CDR3 loop is CSVEGPQDRGHEQYF. The CDR3 DNA is TGCAGCGTTGAAGGTCCACAGGACAGGGGCCACGAGCAGTACTTC.

V gene TRBV30 combines with J gene TRBJ2-1; the D is unclear. Germline CDR1 is GTSNPN and CDR2 is SVGIG (reference sequence). Trimming shortened V by 5 bases and J by 5 bases, and 13 bases separated the two germline ends. The CDR3 runs 13 residues. This chain's CDR3 is CAWGFEENNEQFF. The CDR3 DNA follows: TGTGCCTGGGGTTTCGAGGAGAACAATGAGCAGTTCTTC.

The CDR3 protein is CASSSGLAYEQYF. The CDR3 DNA follows: TGTGCCAGCAGTTCGGGACTAGCTTACGAGCAGTACTTC. This sequence joins TRBV27 and TRBJ2-7; 9 nucleotides align to TRBD2. The V segment lost 4 bases and the J segment 4 bases; nucleotides outside the gene matches: 2. Germline V lookup: CDR1 MNHEY, CDR2 SMNVEV (reference sequence). This CDR3 is built from 13 residues.

This clone turned up a few times. The chain combines TRBV4-3 with TRBJ1-3, with D unresolved. The V gene lost 0 bases and the J gene lost 0 bases, with 9 bases spanning the gap. The CDR3 spans 16 residues. Germline CDR1 is LGHNA and CDR2 is YSLEER. In DNA form, the CDR3 reads TGCGCCAGCAGCCAAGATCTCCCCGGCTCTGGAAACACCATATATTTT. It is translated as CASSQDLPGSGNTIYF.

The chain combines TRBV18 with TRBJ1-5; 9 nucleotides align to TRBD1. The CDR3 is 13 amino acids. Losses at the gene ends were 6 bases for V and 15 bases for J; bases not matched to a gene: 12. The germline CDR1 and CDR2 sequences are KGHSH and LQKENI. CDR3 amino acids: CASSPNRDRVRHF. The CDR3 region has the DNA TGTGCCAGCTCGCCTAACCGGGACAGGGTCCGGCATTTT.

This sequence joins TRBV19 and TRBJ1-2, with TRBD1 matching over 8 bases. The CDR3 runs 14 residues. Germline trimming cut 5 bases from V and 3 bases from J; bases unmatched to any gene: 5. Germline CDR1 LNHDA, CDR2 SQIVND (reference sequence). The CDR3 nucleotides are TGTGCCAGTAGTCCAAGGACAGGGTACTATGGCTACACCTTC. Translation gives CASSPRTGYYGYTF.

The CDR3 is CASSSGGVSYEQYF. The CDR3 nucleotides are TGTGCCAGCAGTTCTGGGGGGGTTTCCTACGAGCAGTACTTC. V and J are TRBV28 and TRBJ2-7; the match to TRBD2 covers 7 bases. Trimming removed 4 bases from V and 1 base from J; junction bases left unmatched: 4. CDR1 and CDR2 from the germline V gene are MDHEN and SYDVKM. The CDR3 runs to 14 residues.

The rearrangement links TRBV7-9 to TRBJ2-5; D gene ambiguous. The germline CDR1 and CDR2 sequences are SEHNR and FQNEAQ (reference sequence). Trimming left V 4 bases short and J 5 bases short, with 14 bases between. CDR3 length equals 14 residues. The CDR3 is CASSSTPGLETQYF. Here the CDR3 DNA reads TGTGCCAGCAGCTCCACTCCTGGGCTTGAGACCCAGTACTTC.

This clone was counted between two and nine times. CDR3 in amino acids: CASSDSLAVGELFF. In nucleotides, the CDR3 is TGTGCCAGCAGTGACAGTCTGGCTGTCGGGGAGCTGTTTTTT. The chain joins TRBV25-1 to TRBJ2-2; D unclear. This CDR3 has 14 residues. Germline V CDR1 and CDR2: MGHDK, SYGVNS. V lost 3 bases, J lost 7 bases, and 12 bases lay in between.

This sequence joins TRBV5-1 and TRBJ1-3; 10 bases align to TRBD1. This CDR3 comprises 16 residues. Looked up from germline, CDR1 is SGHRS and CDR2 is YFSETQ. The V and J ends lost 4 bases and 0 bases, in that order; junction bases with no gene match: 4. The CDR3 protein is CASSLGQGSSGNTIYF. CDR3 DNA sequence: TGCGCCAGCAGCCTGGGACAGGGGAGCTCTGGAAACACCATATATTTT. Using reference TRBV5-1 and TRBJ1-3 for the parts outside the CDR3, the full variable domain is KAGVTQTPRYLIKTRGQQVTLSCSPISGHRSVSWYQQTPGQGLQFLFEYFSETQRNKGNFPGRFSGRQFSNSRSEMNVSTLELGDSALYLCASSLGQGSSGNTIYFGEGSWLTVV.

This chain links TRBV19 with TRBJ1-6, with 7 bases aligning to TRBD1. The CDR3 consists of 16 residues. In germline, CDR1 is LNHDA, CDR2 SQIVND (reference sequence). After removal of 6 bases from V and 5 bases from J, the junction contained 10 bases not matched to a gene. The CDR3: CASSVQGTADNSPLHF. The CDR3 DNA is TGTGCCAGTAGCGTCCAAGGGACAGCGGATAATTCACCCCTCCACTTT.

The V gene is TRBV27, the J gene TRBJ2-2; 13 positions match TRBD2. The length of the CDR3 is 19 residues. Germline CDR1 MNHEY, CDR2 SMNVEV (reference sequence). V lost 4 bases, J lost 4 bases, and 12 bases stayed unmatched. CDR3: CASSSRINGLAGVTGELFF. CDR3 bases: TGTGCCAGCAGTTCCCGAATAAACGGACTAGCGGGAGTCACCGGGGAGCTGTTTTTT.

The V gene is TRBV18, the J gene TRBJ1-5; a weak D match, TRBD1 (6 bases). Germline loops: CDR1 KGHSH, CDR2 LQKENI. The V end lost 5 bases, the J end lost 6 bases, and 14 bases lay between the germline ends. The CDR3 runs 14 residues. In nucleotides, the CDR3 is TGTGCCAGCTCATCGGGTCTAGGGGGTCAGCCCCAGCATTTT. Translating it yields CASSSGLGGQPQHF.

The genes are TRBV7-9 and TRBJ1-3, with D unresolved. The CDR3 is 14 amino acids. V was clipped by 5 bases and J by 4 bases, with 12 bases between them. Germline lookup yields CDR1 SEHNR and CDR2 FQNEAQ (reference sequence). The CDR3 nucleotides are TGTGCCAGCAGCCCCGGGGTGGGAGGAAACACCATATATTTT. Residues: CASSPGVGGNTIYF.

The chain combines TRBV7-9 with TRBJ1-3; 9 nucleotides match TRBD1. Germline assignment: CDR1 SEHNR and CDR2 FQNEAQ (reference sequence). V gave up 4 bases and J gave up 4 bases; unmatched junction bases: 2. This CDR3 is 14 amino acids long. CDR3 in DNA: TGTGCCAGCAGCTACAGGGGGCACGGAAACACCATATATTTT. Its protein is CASSYRGHGNTIYF.

The chain employs TRBV6-2 or TRBV6-3 and TRBJ2-7; D may be TRBD2 (5 bases). Germline V CDR1 and CDR2: MNHEY, SVGEGT. The CDR3 totals 13 residues. V lost 6 bases to trimming and J lost 6 bases, with 15 bases between them. CDR3 loop: CASSTRGRGEQYF. The DNA of the CDR3 is TGTGCCAGCAGCACCCGGGGTCGAGGCGAGCAGTACTTC.